The 8 T cell receptor beta chains below come from one sample, sequenced in a study of CD8 T cells in ankylosing spondylitis (dated 2017 in TCRdb). What the research found in general, with its limitations: Blood from ankylosing spondylitis patients appeared to be characterized by a TCR beta motif composed of about eight highly homologous amino acid variants.

These TCRs' antigens remain unknown. The library was prepared using 5' RACE. The sequencer was an Illumina HiSeq 2500. The public reads were run again by TCRdb, first through fastp at Q25 and then through MiXCR, and only productive beta chains were kept. Every distinct CDR3 protein forms one entry, paired with its most common genes and DNA. The sample table shows some 220,000 distinct CDR3 sequences, and about 6.7% are seen once. More than 13% of the sample is held by the ten biggest clonotypes. The sequencing input was blood, either unsorted or a sorted T cell fraction (not recorded which). Receptors were obtained from a male donor with ankylosing spondylitis.

This clonotype was recorded many times. V gene TRBV5-1 combines with J gene TRBJ2-5; 7 nucleotides match TRBD1. CDR1 SGHRS and CDR2 YFSETQ come from the germline V gene. This CDR3 is built from 13 residues. V lost 6 bases to trimming and J lost 2 bases; unmatched junction nucleotides: 4. CDR3 in DNA: TGCGCCAGCAAGTGGGACAGACAAGAGACCCAGTACTTC. Translating gives CASKWDRQETQYF.

The sample holds many counts of this clonotype. The V gene is TRBV4-3, the J gene TRBJ2-2; D is ambiguous. CDR3 length: 17 residues. The V gene's germline CDR1 is LGHNA and CDR2 YSLEER. Trimming left V 2 bases short and J 0 bases short, with 13 bases between. CDR3: CASSQPRTDPNTGELFF. CDR3 sequence (DNA): TGCGCCAGCAGCCAACCGCGGACCGATCCGAACACCGGGGAGCTGTTTTTT.

The table lists this clonotype with a few counts. The chain couples TRBV25-1 to TRBJ1-1, with 9 bases identical to TRBD1. Germline-derived CDR1 and CDR2 are MGHDK and SYGVNS. The V gene end was trimmed by 1 base and the J gene end by 5 bases; junction bases not matched to a gene: 14. This CDR3 has 18 amino acids. The CDR3 loop is CASSEFSYLRQGGTEAFF. The CDR3 bases are TGTGCCAGCAGTGAATTCTCCTATCTACGACAGGGGGGAACTGAAGCTTTCTTT.

Of note for this clonotype: This CDR3 fails to terminate in the conserved phenylalanine or tryptophan, so it likely reflects a read error. The chain has TRBV29-1 and TRBJ2-1; 9 bases agree with TRBD1. Trimming removed 1 base from V and 8 bases from J; junction bases left unmatched: 9. The CDR3 extends over 15 amino acids. CDR1 and CDR2 (germline): SQVTM, ANQGSEA. In DNA form, the CDR3 reads TGCAGCGTTGAAGGGGTGGACAGGGGTGGGGATGAGCAGTTCTCC. Its translation: CSVEGVDRGGDEQFS.

This clonotype was detected ten times or more. The genes are TRBV7-2 and TRBJ2-7; no definite D call. Germline V CDR1 and CDR2: SGHTA, FQGNSA. The CDR3 runs to 13 residues. The germline V and J ends were trimmed by 1 base and 4 bases, with 8 bases remaining between them. The CDR3 is CASSLGLLYEQYF. CDR3 coding DNA: TGTGCCAGCAGCTTAGGACTCCTTTACGAGCAGTACTTC.

V gene TRBV2 combines with J gene TRBJ1-1; 8 nucleotides align to TRBD1. Germline CDR1 is SNHLY and CDR2 is FYNNEI. This CDR3 has 14 residues. J gave up 1 base and V 8 bases, and 6 bases lay outside the gene matches. DNA of the CDR3: TGTGCCAGCCCCTGGACAGGGAAGAACACTGAAGCTTTCTTT. Protein sequence: CASPWTGKNTEAFF.

The chain employs TRBV6-2 or TRBV6-3 and TRBJ2-1; D may be TRBD2 (6 bases). V lost 6 bases to trimming and J lost 2 bases, with 14 bases between them. The CDR3 extends over 15 amino acids. CDR1 and CDR2 from the germline V gene are MNHEY and SVGEGT. CDR3 sequence (DNA): TGTGCCAGCAGCCGCGGCGGGGCCGCCTACAATGAGCAGTTCTTC. Protein: CASSRGGAAYNEQFF.

The sample holds many counts of this clonotype. The V call is TRBV7-2, the J call TRBJ2-5, with D perhaps assigned TRBD1 or TRBD2 (6 bases each). Germline CDR1 reads SGHTA; CDR2 reads FQGNSA. The CDR3 covers 15 residues. The V gene lost 6 bases and the J gene lost 0 bases, with 14 bases spanning the gap. CDR3 coding DNA: TGTGCCAGCAGTCCGGGGGCTTGGTACCAAGAGACCCAGTACTTC. Protein: CASSPGAWYQETQYF.